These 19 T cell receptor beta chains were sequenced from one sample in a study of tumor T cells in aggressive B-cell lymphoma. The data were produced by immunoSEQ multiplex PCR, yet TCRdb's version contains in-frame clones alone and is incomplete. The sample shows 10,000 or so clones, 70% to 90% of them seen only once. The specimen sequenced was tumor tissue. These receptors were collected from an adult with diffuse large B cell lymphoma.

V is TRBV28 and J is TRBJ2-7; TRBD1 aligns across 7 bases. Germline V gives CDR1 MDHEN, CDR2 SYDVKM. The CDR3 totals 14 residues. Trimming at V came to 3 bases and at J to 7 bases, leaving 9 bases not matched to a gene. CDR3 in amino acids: CASSFATGKYEQYF. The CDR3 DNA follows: TGTGCCAGCAGTTTCGCGACAGGGAAATATGAGCAGTACTTC.

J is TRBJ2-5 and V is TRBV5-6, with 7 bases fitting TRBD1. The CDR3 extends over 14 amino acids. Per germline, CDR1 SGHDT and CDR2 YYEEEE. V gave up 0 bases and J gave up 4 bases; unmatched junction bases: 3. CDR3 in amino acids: CASSLEQGLETQYF. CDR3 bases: TGTGCCAGCAGCTTGGAACAGGGGCTAGAGACCCAGTACTTC.

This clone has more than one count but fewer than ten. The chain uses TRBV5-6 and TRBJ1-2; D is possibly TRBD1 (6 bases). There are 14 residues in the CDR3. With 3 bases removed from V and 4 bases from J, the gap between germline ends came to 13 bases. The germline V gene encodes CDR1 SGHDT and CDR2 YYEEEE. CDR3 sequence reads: CASSSTGAAYGYTF. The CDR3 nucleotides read TGTGCCAGCAGCTCGACAGGAGCAGCCTATGGCTACACCTTC.

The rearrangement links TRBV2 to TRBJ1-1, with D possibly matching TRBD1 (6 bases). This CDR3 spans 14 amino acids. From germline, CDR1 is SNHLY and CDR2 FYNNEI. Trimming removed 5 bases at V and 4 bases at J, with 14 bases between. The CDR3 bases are TGTGCCAGCAGTCTTACAGGGTGGGGCACTGAAGCTTTCTTT. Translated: CASSLTGWGTEAFF.

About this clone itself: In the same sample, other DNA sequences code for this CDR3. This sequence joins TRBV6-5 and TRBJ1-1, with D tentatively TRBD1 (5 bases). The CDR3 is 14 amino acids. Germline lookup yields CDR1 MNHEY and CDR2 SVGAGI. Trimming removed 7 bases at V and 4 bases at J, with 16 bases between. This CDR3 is CASIRTGPGTEAFF. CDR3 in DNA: TGTGCCAGCATACGAACAGGACCGGGCACTGAAGCTTTCTTT.

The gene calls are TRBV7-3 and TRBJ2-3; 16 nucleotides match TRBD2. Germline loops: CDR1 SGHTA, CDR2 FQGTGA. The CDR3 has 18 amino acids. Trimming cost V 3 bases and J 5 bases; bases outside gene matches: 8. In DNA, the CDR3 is TGTGCCAGCAGCTTGGGACTAGCGGGGGGGGCGCGAGGAGATACGCAGTATTTT. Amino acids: CASSLGLAGGARGDTQYF.

CDR3 protein: CASSEAGGGYTEAFF. The CDR3 region has the DNA TGTGCCAGCAGTGAAGCAGGGGGGGGATACACTGAAGCTTTCTTT. This chain links TRBV2 with TRBJ1-1; tentative D call: TRBD1 (6 bases). Looked up from germline, CDR1 is SNHLY and CDR2 is FYNNEI. The CDR3 is 15 amino acids. The ends were cut back, 0 bases at V and 3 bases at J, with 11 bases in the middle.

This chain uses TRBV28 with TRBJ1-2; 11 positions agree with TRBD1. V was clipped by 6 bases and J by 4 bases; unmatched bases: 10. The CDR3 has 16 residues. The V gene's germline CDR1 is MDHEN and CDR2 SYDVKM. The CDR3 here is CASRMLGQGVGYGYTF. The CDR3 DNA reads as TGTGCCAGCAGAATGTTGGGACAGGGGGTGGGCTATGGCTACACCTTC.

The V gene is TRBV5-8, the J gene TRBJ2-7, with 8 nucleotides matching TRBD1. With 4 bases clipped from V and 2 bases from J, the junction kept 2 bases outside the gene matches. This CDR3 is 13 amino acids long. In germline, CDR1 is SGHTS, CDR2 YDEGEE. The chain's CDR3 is CASSQDRAYEQYF. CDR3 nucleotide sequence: TGTGCCAGCAGCCAGGACAGGGCCTACGAGCAGTACTTC. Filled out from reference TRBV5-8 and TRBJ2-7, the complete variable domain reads EAGVTQSPTHLIKTRGQQATLRCSPISGHTSVYWYQQALGLGLQFLLWYDEGEERNRGNFPPRFSGRQFPNYSSELNVNALELEDSALYLCASSQDRAYEQYFGPGTRLTVT.

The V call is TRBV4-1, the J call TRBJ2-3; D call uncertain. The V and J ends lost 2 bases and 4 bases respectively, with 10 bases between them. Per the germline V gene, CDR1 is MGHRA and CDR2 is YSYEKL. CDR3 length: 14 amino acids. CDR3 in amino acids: CASSQQAQADTQYF. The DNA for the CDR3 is TGCGCCAGCAGCCAACAAGCCCAGGCAGATACGCAGTATTTT.

CDR3 sequence (DNA): TGCGCCAGCAGCCAAGAGGTGTGGGGACTGACGGTTGGGGCCAACGTCCTGACTTTC. Its translation: CASSQEVWGLTVGANVLTF. This chain uses TRBV4-3 with TRBJ2-6; a weak D match, TRBD2 (6 bases). The CDR3 consists of 19 residues. Per germline, CDR1 LGHNA and CDR2 YSLEER. Trimming left V 0 bases short and J 3 bases short, with 18 bases between.

For the CDR3, the DNA is TGTGCCAGCAGTGCTTTCGGGACAGGGGGCCCCTACGAGCAGTACTTC. Amino acids: CASSAFGTGGPYEQYF. The chain couples TRBV28 to TRBJ2-7, with TRBD1 matching over 12 bases. There are 16 residues in the CDR3. J lost 2 bases, V lost 5 bases, and 7 bases had no gene match. Germline loops: CDR1 MDHEN, CDR2 SYDVKM.

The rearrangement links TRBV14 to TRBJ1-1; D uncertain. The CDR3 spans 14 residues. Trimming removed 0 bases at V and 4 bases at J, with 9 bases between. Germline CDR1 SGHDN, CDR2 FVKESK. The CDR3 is CASSQETRGTEAFF. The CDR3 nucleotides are TGTGCCAGCAGCCAAGAGACCCGGGGCACTGAAGCTTTCTTT. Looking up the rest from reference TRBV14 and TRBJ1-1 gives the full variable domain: EAGVTQFPSHSVIEKGQTVTLRCDPISGHDNLYWYRRVMGKEIKFLLHFVKESKQDESGMPNNRFLAERTGGTYSTLKVQPAELEDSGVYFCASSQETRGTEAFFGQGTRLTVV.

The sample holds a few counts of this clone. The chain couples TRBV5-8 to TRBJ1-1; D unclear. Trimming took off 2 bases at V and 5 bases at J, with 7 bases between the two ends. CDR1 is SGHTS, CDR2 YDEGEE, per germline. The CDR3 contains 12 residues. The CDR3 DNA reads TGTGCCAGCAGCTTTTCCGGGACTGAAGCTTTCTTT. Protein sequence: CASSFSGTEAFF.

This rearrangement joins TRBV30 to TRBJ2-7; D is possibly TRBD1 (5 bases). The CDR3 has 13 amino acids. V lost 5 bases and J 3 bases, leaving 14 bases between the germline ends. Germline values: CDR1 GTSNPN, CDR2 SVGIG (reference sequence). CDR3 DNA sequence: TGTGCCTGGGGAAGGGGCTTGGGCTACGAGCAGTACTTC. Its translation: CAWGRGLGYEQYF.

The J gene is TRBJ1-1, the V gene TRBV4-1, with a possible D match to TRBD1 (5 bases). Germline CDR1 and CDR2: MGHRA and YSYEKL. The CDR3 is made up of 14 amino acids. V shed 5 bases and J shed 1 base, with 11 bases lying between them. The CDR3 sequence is CASSVGRGNTEAFF. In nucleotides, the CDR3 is TGCGCCAGCAGCGTCGGAAGGGGGAACACTGAAGCTTTCTTT.

In nucleotides, the CDR3 is TGCGCCAGCAGCAGCGGACTAGCTGGGGAGACCCAGTACTTC. Protein product: CASSSGLAGETQYF. This chain connects TRBV5-1 to TRBJ2-5, with 8 positions matching TRBD2. With 4 bases clipped from V and 5 bases from J, the junction kept 7 bases outside the gene matches. CDR3 length: 14 residues. Germline CDR1 reads SGHRS; CDR2 reads YFSETQ.

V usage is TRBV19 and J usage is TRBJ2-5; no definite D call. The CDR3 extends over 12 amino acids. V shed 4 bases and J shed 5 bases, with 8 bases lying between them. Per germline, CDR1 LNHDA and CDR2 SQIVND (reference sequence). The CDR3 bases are TGTGCCAGTAGTAGGCCTTCCGAGACCCAGTACTTC. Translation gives CASSRPSETQYF.

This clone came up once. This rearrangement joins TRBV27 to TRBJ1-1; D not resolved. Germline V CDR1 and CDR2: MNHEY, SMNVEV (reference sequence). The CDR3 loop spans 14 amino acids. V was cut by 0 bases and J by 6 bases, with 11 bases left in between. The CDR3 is CASSLSRGVAEAFF. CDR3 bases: TGTGCCAGCAGTTTATCTCGGGGAGTCGCTGAAGCTTTCTTT.